The 10 T cell receptor beta chains reported below all come from one sample, sequenced in a study of neoadjuvant anti-PD-1 for oral cavity cancer. Libraries were prepared by immunoSEQ multiplex PCR; TCRdb keeps only in-frame clonotypes and omits some of them. The sample shows 65,000 to 70,000 clones, approximately 87% of them seen only once. Time point specified: after neoadjuvant nivolumab, at surgical resection. This material consisted of PBMCs, taken after nivolumab (anti-PD-1) treatment. These receptor sequences come from a person aged 40 to 85 with oral cavity squamous cell carcinoma.

The rearrangement uses TRBV5-6 and TRBJ2-5; a possible D gene is TRBD1 (6 bases). V was trimmed by 3 bases and J by 5 bases, leaving 26 bases between them. CDR1 is SGHDT, CDR2 YYEEEE, per germline. This CDR3 spans 18 amino acids. CDR3 sequence (DNA): TGTGCCAGCAGCTGGCTGAGAGAGCCGGGCAGGGGTGAGGAGACCCAGTACTTC. Translated: CASSWLREPGRGEETQYF.

The chain employs TRBV4-2 and TRBJ1-1, with D possibly matching TRBD1 (5 bases). V was clipped by 6 bases and J by 1 base, with 12 bases between them. CDR3 length: 14 amino acids. In germline, CDR1 is LGHNA, CDR2 YNFKEQ. CDR3 DNA sequence: TGTGCCAGCAGGGGGGGACTGGAGAACACTGAAGCTTTCTTT. This encodes CASRGGLENTEAFF.

The rearrangement uses TRBV5-4 and TRBJ2-3; 9 nucleotides agree with TRBD2. Germline V gene lookup returns CDR1 SGHNT and CDR2 YYREEE (reference sequence). CDR3 length equals 15 residues. V was clipped by 2 bases and J by 5 bases; unmatched bases: 6. CDR3 amino acids: CASSFSGSVRDTQYF. The CDR3 nucleotides are TGTGCCAGCAGCTTTAGCGGGAGCGTGAGAGATACGCAGTATTTT.

The chain employs TRBV9 and TRBJ1-2; tentative D call: TRBD1 (5 bases). The length of the CDR3 is 15 residues. CDR1 and CDR2 (germline): SGDLS, YYNGEE. The ends were cut back, 0 bases at V and 0 bases at J, with 9 bases in the middle. This chain's CDR3 is CASSVVTGANYGYTF. Here the CDR3 DNA reads TGTGCCAGCAGCGTAGTGACGGGGGCTAACTATGGCTACACCTTC.

The CDR3 protein is CAWDTWASGRMGELFF. The DNA for the CDR3 is TGTGCCTGGGACACCTGGGCTAGCGGGAGAATGGGGGAGCTGTTTTTT. V usage is TRBV30 and J usage is TRBJ2-2, with 10 bases lining up with TRBD2. The CDR3 consists of 16 residues. Germline trimming cut 5 bases from V and 8 bases from J; bases unmatched to any gene: 14. CDR1 is GTSNPN, CDR2 SVGIG, per germline (reference sequence).

The chain links TRBV6-1 to TRBJ2-1, with TRBD1 matching 7 bases. The CDR3 sequence is 15 residues long. V shed 0 bases, J shed 4 bases, and the junction held 3 bases outside the gene matches. The germline CDR1 and CDR2 sequences are MNHNS and SASEGT. The chain's CDR3 is CASSEAGTVYNEQFF. DNA of the CDR3: TGTGCCAGCAGTGAAGCTGGGACAGTATACAATGAGCAGTTCTTC.

This sequence joins TRBV28 and TRBJ2-5, with D unclear. Trimming took off 5 bases at V and 1 base at J, with 5 bases between the two ends. Germline-derived CDR1 and CDR2 are MDHEN and SYDVKM. The CDR3 is 12 amino acids. The chain's CDR3 is CASSPLQETQYF. Written as DNA, the CDR3 is TGTGCCAGCAGTCCTCTCCAAGAGACCCAGTACTTC. Variable domain in full (rest from reference TRBV28 and TRBJ2-5): DVKVTQSSRYLVKRTGEKVFLECVQDMDHENMFWYRQDPGLGLRLIYFSYDVKMKEKGDIPEGYSVSREKKERFSLILESASTNQTSMYLCASSPLQETQYFGPGTRLLVL.

V usage is TRBV19 and J usage is TRBJ2-1; 10 nucleotides match TRBD1. This CDR3 spans 15 amino acids. CDR1 and CDR2 from the germline V gene are LNHDA and SQIVND (reference sequence). Trimming took 4 bases from V and 9 from J; bases not matched to a gene: 9. CDR3 nucleotides: TGTGCCAGTAGTACCCGGACAGGGGGATTCGGTGAGCAGTTCTTC. Protein product: CASSTRTGGFGEQFF.

This clone rates as medium-sized. The chain employs TRBV5-1 and TRBJ1-6; a possible D gene is TRBD1 (5 bases). This CDR3 has 15 residues. The V gene lost 0 bases and the J gene lost 5 bases, with 9 bases spanning the gap. In germline, CDR1 is SGHRS, CDR2 YFSETQ. CDR3 sequence reads: CASSLAGPNNSPLHF. CDR3 coding DNA: TGCGCCAGCAGCTTGGCGGGACCGAATAATTCACCCCTCCACTTT. Full variable domain (remainder filled in from reference TRBV5-1 and TRBJ1-6): KAGVTQTPRYLIKTRGQQVTLSCSPISGHRSVSWYQQTPGQGLQFLFEYFSETQRNKGNFPGRFSGRQFSNSRSEMNVSTLELGDSALYLCASSLAGPNNSPLHFGNGTRLTVT.

The chain carries TRBV6-5 and TRBJ2-5; D remains unclear. Between the trimmed V and J ends, which lost 2 bases and 1 base, there was a span of 8 bases. From germline, CDR1 is MNHEY and CDR2 SVGAGI. The CDR3 is made up of 14 amino acids. CDR3 DNA: TGTGCCAGCAGTTACCCGGTAATCCAAGAGACCCAGTACTTC. Protein: CASSYPVIQETQYF.